This T cell receptor beta chain was sequenced for a study of breast tumors, draining lymph nodes, adjacent tissues. The lymph nodes were axillary draining lymph nodes from breast cancer patients. There are 11 residues in the CDR3. V lost 6 bases and J lost 2, with 1 base in between. Germline lookup yields CDR1 SNHLY and CDR2 FYNNEI. TCRdb fed the multiplex PCR reads into MiXCR, producing one record per CDR3 protein. The repertoire holds about 300,000 distinct CDR3 sequences, about 30% seen once, with under 1.2% in the top ten. This clonotype was counted many times. The chain joins TRBV2 to TRBJ1-4; D remains unclear. The specimen was axillary lymph node tissue. The TCR originated in a female donor with breast cancer. Some clones in this sample may be carry-over from other donors' samples. The CDR3 sequence is CASRTNEKLFF. The CDR3, as DNA: TGTGCCAGCAGGACTAATGAAAAACTGTTTTTT.